Presented here are 10 T cell receptor beta chains from one specimen sequenced in a study of blood T cells in healthy people across ages. For the second PCR, which ran for 7 to 11 cycles, a sample-barcoded 5' primer and a J-beta primer mix were used. One entry per CDR3 protein, called by TCRdb with MiXCR from the 5' RACE reads. The sample gives approximately 810,000 distinct CDR3 sequences, more than 25% of which show up once; 15% to 20% is in the top ten. Sample: blood. The receptors here all came from an elderly woman in good health.

The table lists this clonotype with many counts. The chain carries TRBV20-1 and TRBJ2-4; TRBD2 agrees at 11 bases. The V gene end was trimmed by 0 bases and the J gene end by 0 bases; junction bases not matched to a gene: 13. Germline V gives CDR1 DFQATT, CDR2 SNEGSKA (reference sequence). CDR3 length equals 20 residues. CDR3 residues: CSARDVLGLAGGAAKNIQYF. DNA of the CDR3: TGCAGTGCTAGAGATGTCCTGGGGCTAGCGGGGGGAGCAGCCAAAAACATTCAGTACTTC.

The rearrangement uses TRBV6-2 or TRBV6-3 and TRBJ1-5, with TRBD1 as a possible D gene (5 bases). This CDR3 is built from 16 residues. Trimming took 7 bases from V and 4 from J, leaving 20 bases between them. The V gene's germline CDR1 is MNHEY and CDR2 SVGEGT. DNA for the CDR3: TGTGCCAGCAAAGCCCGGGACTCCGGCCAAAATCAGCCCCAGCATTTT. It codes for CASKARDSGQNQPQHF.

This clonotype was observed at least ten times. The chain links TRBV4-3 to TRBJ2-5; D is uncertain. Germline CDR1 reads LGHNA; CDR2 reads YSLEER. Trimming shortened V by 4 bases and J by 4 bases, and 13 bases separated the two germline ends. CDR3 size: 14 residues. The CDR3 protein is CASSLSVMGETQYF. The CDR3 nucleotides are TGCGCCAGCAGCCTCTCAGTGATGGGAGAGACCCAGTACTTC.

In its sample, this clonotype was seen many times. The chain employs TRBV20-1 and TRBJ2-3, with 14 nucleotides matching TRBD2. Trimming cost V 6 bases and J 6 bases; bases outside gene matches: 8. The CDR3 covers 15 residues. Germline CDR1 DFQATT, CDR2 SNEGSKA (reference sequence). The CDR3 loop reads CSANLGTSGGDTQYF. In nucleotides, the CDR3 is TGCAGTGCAAACCTCGGGACTAGCGGGGGTGATACGCAGTATTTT.

This clonotype was seen at least ten times. The V call is TRBV20-1, the J call TRBJ2-7; D not resolved. In germline, CDR1 is DFQATT, CDR2 SNEGSKA (reference sequence). V lost 1 base and J 0 bases, leaving 10 bases between the germline ends. The CDR3 contains 14 residues. Written as DNA, the CDR3 is TGCAGTGCTAGAGTTCCCAGCGTCTCCTACGAGCAGTACTTC. It codes for CSARVPSVSYEQYF.

The chain uses TRBV6-6 and TRBJ2-5, with 7 bases matching TRBD2. CDR1 and CDR2 from the germline V gene are MNHNY and SVGAGI (reference sequence). CDR3 length equals 17 residues. V shed 6 bases, J shed 11 bases, and the junction held 24 bases outside the gene matches. The CDR3 protein is CASRNNLPGSVLGGQYF. Written as DNA, the CDR3 is TGTGCCAGCAGAAATAATCTTCCGGGCTCCGTCCTGGGAGGGCAGTACTTC.

Ten or more counts support this clonotype. The rearrangement uses TRBV12-3 or TRBV12-4 and TRBJ2-4; TRBD2 aligns across 15 bases. With V trimmed by 6 bases and J by 5 bases, 8 bases remained unmatched. The CDR3 sequence is 17 residues long. CDR3 nucleotides: TGTGCCAGCAGACACGGACTAGCGGGGGGGCTTGAAAACATTCAGTACTTC. Translated, it gives CASRHGLAGGLENIQYF.

About this clonotype itself: A much larger clone sits a single nucleotide away, making a read error possible. This chain joins TRBV20-1 and TRBJ2-4; perhaps TRBD1 as D (5 bases). Germline assignment: CDR1 DFQATT and CDR2 SNEGSKA (reference sequence). CDR3 size: 14 residues. V lost 3 bases and J lost 6, with 15 bases in between. CDR3 region: CSARGLGSSNIQYF. The CDR3 DNA sequence: TGCAGTGCTAGGGGGCTAGGTTCCTCAAACATTCAGTACTTC.

This clonotype was observed many times. The chain carries TRBV7-9 and TRBJ1-2; the match to TRBD1 covers 11 bases. Trimming at V came to 5 bases and at J to 4 bases, leaving 3 bases not matched to a gene. In germline, CDR1 is SEHNR, CDR2 FQNEAQ (reference sequence). The CDR3 length is 14 residues. CDR3 amino acids: CASSAGTGGYGYTF. The CDR3 DNA is TGTGCCAGCAGCGCCGGGACAGGGGGCTATGGCTACACCTTC.

Points on this clonotype: One base away lies a much larger clone, so this may be a sequencing read error. The chain recombines TRBV20-1 with TRBJ2-1, with a possible D match to TRBD1 (6 bases). The germline V gene has CDR1 DFQATT and CDR2 SNEGSKA (reference sequence). The CDR3 sequence is 16 residues long. The ends were cut back, 0 bases at V and 2 bases at J, with 14 bases in the middle. The CDR3 sequence is CSARDATGSPYNEQFF. CDR3 DNA sequence: TGCAGTGCTAGAGATGCCACAGGGAGCCCCTACAATGAGCAGTTCTTC.